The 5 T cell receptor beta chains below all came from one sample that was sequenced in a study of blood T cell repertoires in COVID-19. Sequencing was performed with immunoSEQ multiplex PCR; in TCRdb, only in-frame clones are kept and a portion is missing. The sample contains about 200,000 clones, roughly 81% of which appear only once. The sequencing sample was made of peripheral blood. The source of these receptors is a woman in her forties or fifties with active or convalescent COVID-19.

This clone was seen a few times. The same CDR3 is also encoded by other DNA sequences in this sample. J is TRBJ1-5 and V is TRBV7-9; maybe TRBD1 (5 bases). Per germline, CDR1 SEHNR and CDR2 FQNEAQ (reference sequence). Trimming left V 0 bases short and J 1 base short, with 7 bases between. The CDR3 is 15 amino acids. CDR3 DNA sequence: TGTGCCAGCAGCTTAGCGGGGGGGAGCAATCAGCCCCAGCATTTT. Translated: CASSLAGGSNQPQHF.

The CDR3 nucleotides read TGCGCCAGCAGCGATCCCGGGGGGAGCGGGGATTACAATGAGCAGTTCTTC. This gives the protein CASSDPGGSGDYNEQFF. This chain links TRBV10-1 with TRBJ2-1; 7 bases are shared with TRBD2. The germline CDR1 and CDR2 sequences are WNHNN and SYGVQD (reference sequence). V lost 6 bases, J lost 4 bases, and 15 bases stayed unmatched. CDR3 size: 17 residues.

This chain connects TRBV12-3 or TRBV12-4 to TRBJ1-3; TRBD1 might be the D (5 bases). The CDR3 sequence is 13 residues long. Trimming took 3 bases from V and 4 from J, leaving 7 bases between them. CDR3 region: CASSLTEGNTIYF. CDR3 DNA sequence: TGTGCCAGCAGTTTGACAGAAGGAAACACCATATATTTT.

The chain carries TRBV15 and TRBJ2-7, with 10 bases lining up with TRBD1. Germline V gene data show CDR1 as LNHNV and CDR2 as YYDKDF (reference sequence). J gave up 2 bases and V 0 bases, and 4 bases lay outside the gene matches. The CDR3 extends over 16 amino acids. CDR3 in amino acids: CATSREAGQGTYEQYF. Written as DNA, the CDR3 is TGTGCCACCAGCAGAGAGGCGGGACAGGGGACCTACGAGCAGTACTTC.

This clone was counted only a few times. The CDR3 reads CASSQGELGTGRAGELFF. CDR3 nucleotides: TGCGCCAGCAGCCAAGGGGAACTTGGGACAGGGCGCGCCGGGGAGCTGTTTTTT. The rearrangement links TRBV4-1 to TRBJ2-2, with TRBD1 identical over 9 bases. Trimming took 1 base from V and 6 from J; bases not matched to a gene: 12. Per germline, CDR1 MGHRA and CDR2 YSYEKL. This CDR3 region has 18 residues.